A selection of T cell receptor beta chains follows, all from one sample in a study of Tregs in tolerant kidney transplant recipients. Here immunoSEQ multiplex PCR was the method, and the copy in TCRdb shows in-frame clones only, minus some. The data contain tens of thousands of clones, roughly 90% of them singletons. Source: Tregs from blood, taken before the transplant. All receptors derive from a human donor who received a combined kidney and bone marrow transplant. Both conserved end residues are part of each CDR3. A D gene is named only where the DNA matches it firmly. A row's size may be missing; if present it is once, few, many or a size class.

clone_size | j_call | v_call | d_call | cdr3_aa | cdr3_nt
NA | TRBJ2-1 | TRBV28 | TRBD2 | CASSPLPGLAGVNEQFF | TGTGCCAGCAGTCCGCTACCGGGACTAGCGGGGGTCAATGAGCAGTTCTTC
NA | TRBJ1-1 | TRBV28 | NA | CASSNPTGNTEAFF | TGTGCCAGCAGCAACCCGACAGGGAACACTGAAGCTTTCTTT
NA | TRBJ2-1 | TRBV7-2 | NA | CASSYYNEQFF | TGTGCCAGCAGCTACTACAATGAGCAGTTCTTC
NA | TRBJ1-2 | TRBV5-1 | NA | CASSFQTGSNYGYTF | TGCGCCAGCAGCTTCCAAACAGGGTCTAACTATGGCTACACCTTC
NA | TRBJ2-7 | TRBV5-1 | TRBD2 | CASSLGASSGRGYEQYF | TGCGCCAGCAGCTTGGGGGCCTCTAGCGGGAGAGGTTACGAGCAGTACTTC
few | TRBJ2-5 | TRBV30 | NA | CAWSPYGETQYF | TGTGCCTGGAGTCCCTACGGGGAGACCCAGTACTTC
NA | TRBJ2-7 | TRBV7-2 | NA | CASSPQWTNYEQYF | TGTGCCAGCAGCCCCCAGTGGACAAACTACGAGCAGTACTTC
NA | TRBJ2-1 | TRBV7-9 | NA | CASSFRERRGYNEQFF | TGTGCCAGCAGCTTCCGGGAGCGAAGGGGGTACAATGAGCAGTTCTTC
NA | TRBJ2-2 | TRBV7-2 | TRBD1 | CASSLGDRDSGELFF | TGTGCCAGCAGCTTAGGGGACAGGGATAGCGGGGAGCTGTTTTTT
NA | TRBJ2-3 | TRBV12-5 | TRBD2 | CASGLGLAGGTDTQYF | TGTGCTAGTGGTTTGGGGCTAGCGGGAGGAACAGATACGCAGTATTTT
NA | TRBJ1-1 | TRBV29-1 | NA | CSVRGTEAFF | TGCAGCGTTAGGGGGACTGAAGCTTTCTTT
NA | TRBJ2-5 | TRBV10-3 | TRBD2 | CAISEYRISGKETQYF | TGTGCCATCAGTGAGTATAGGATAAGCGGGAAGGAGACCCAGTACTTC
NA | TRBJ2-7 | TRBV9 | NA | CASSVAGQGGEQYF | TGTGCCAGCAGCGTAGCGGGGCAAGGGGGGGAGCAGTACTTC
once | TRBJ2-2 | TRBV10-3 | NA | CAISGTGELFF | TGTGCCATCAGCGGCACCGGGGAGCTGTTTTTT
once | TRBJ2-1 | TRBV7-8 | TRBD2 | CASTQTSGEQFF | TGTGCCAGCACCCAGACTAGCGGAGAGCAGTTCTTC
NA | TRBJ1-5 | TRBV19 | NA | CASSIGGAGNQPQHF | TGTGCCAGTAGTATCGGCGGGGCGGGGAATCAGCCCCAGCATTTT
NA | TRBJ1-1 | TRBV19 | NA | CASSISNLNTEAFF | TGTGCCAGTAGTATATCGAACCTGAACACTGAAGCTTTCTTT
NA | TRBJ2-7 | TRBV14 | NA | CASSHTAEEQYF | TGTGCCAGCAGCCACACGGCGGAGGAGCAGTACTTC
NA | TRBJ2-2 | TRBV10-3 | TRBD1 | CAISELTGANTGELFF | TGTGCCATCAGTGAGTTGACAGGGGCGAACACCGGGGAGCTGTTTTTT
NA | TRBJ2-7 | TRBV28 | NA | CASSFIRTSPYEQYF | TGTGCCAGCAGTTTTATCAGGACTTCACCCTACGAGCAGTACTTC
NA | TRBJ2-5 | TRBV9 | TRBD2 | CASSVTPGLAGVEQYF | TGTGCCAGCAGCGTAACTCCGGGACTAGCGGGAGTGGAGCAGTACTTC
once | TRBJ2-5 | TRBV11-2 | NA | CASSLESRGGETQYF | TGTGCCAGCAGCTTAGAGAGCAGGGGTGGAGAGACCCAGTACTTC
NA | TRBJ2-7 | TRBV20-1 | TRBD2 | CSATPAGEQYF | TGCAGTGCCACACCAGCGGGGGAGCAGTACTTC
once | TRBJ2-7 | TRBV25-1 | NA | CASSEYRGYEQYF | TGTGCCAGCAGTGAATACCGGGGCTACGAGCAGTACTTC
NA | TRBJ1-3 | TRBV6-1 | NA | CASSELGGPEGNTIYF | TGTGCCAGCAGTGAACTTGGGGGGCCGGAGGGAAACACCATATATTTT
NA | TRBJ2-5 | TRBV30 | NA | CAWSVTGRGGINQETQYF | TGTGCCTGGAGTGTAACCGGGCGGGGCGGGATCAACCAAGAGACCCAGTACTTC
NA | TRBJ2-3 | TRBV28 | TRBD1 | CASSPRTGSAPDTQYF | TGTGCCAGCAGTCCCCGGACAGGCTCAGCCCCAGATACGCAGTATTTT
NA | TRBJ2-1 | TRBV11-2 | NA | CASSRGASYNEQFF | TGTGCCAGCAGCCGGGGGGCGTCCTACAATGAGCAGTTCTTC
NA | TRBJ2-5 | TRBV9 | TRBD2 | CASSPSTSGRAETQYF | TGTGCCAGCAGCCCTTCGACTAGCGGGAGGGCAGAGACCCAGTACTTC
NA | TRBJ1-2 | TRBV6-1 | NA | CASSGLGHPGEYGYTF | TGTGCCAGCAGTGGACTTGGACACCCTGGGGAGTATGGCTACACCTTC
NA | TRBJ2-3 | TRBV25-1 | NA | CASSETGAADTQYF | TGTGCCAGCAGTGAAACGGGGGCAGCAGATACGCAGTATTTT
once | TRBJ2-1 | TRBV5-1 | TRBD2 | CASSFGWDSGKNNEQFF | TGCGCCAGCAGCTTCGGGTGGGATAGCGGGAAGAACAATGAGCAGTTCTTC
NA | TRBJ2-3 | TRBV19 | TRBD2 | CASRASGLLTDTQYF | TGTGCCAGTAGGGCTAGCGGGCTCCTCACAGATACGCAGTATTTT
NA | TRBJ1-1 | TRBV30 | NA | CAWSGVANTEAFF | TGTGCCTGGAGTGGCGTTGCGAACACTGAAGCTTTCTTT
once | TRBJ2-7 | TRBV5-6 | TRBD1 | CASSTPGQGSYEQYF | TGCGCCAGCAGCACCCCGGGACAGGGGTCCTACGAGCAGTACTTC
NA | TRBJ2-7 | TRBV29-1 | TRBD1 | CSVEEERGGPYEQYF | TGCAGCGTTGAGGAGGAGCGAGGGGGCCCCTACGAGCAGTACTTC
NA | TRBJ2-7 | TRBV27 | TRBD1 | CASSLVPGTAYEQYF | TGTGCCAGCAGTTTAGTACCCGGGACAGCCTACGAGCAGTACTTC
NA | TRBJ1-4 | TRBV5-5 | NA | CASNLDATNEKLFF | TGTGCCAGCAACCTGGATGCAACTAATGAAAAACTGTTTTTT
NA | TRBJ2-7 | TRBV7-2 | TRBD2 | CASSPGTSGRTQYF | TGTGCCAGCAGCCCAGGGACTAGCGGGAGGACGCAGTACTTC
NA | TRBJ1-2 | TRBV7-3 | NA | CASSLGGRTGYGYTF | TGTGCCAGCAGCTTAGGTGGGAGGACTGGCTATGGCTACACCTTC
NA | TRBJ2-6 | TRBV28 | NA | CASSFAKRGGANVLTF | TGTGCCAGCAGTTTCGCCAAGAGAGGTGGGGCCAACGTCCTGACTTTC
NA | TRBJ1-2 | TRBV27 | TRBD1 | CASSKTGGGYTF | TGTGCCAGCAGCAAGACAGGGGGTGGCTACACCTTC
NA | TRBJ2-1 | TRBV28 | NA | CASSLIWNADNEQFF | TGTGCCAGCAGTTTGATCTGGAACGCGGACAATGAGCAGTTCTTC
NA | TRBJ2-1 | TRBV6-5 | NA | CASSRGRPPEQFF | TGTGCCAGCAGTAGGGGACGACCCCCTGAGCAGTTCTTC